Sequencing of this T cell receptor (beta chain) was carried out in a study of blood T cell repertoires in COVID-19. Turning to the study itself: Sites in the United States, Italy and Spain provided acute and convalescent COVID-19 samples. The cDNA or gDNA used as material had been derived from T cells, B-cell-depleted T cells, or PBMCs.

In the study's own analysis: How many nucleated cells were present was estimated from reference gene primer amplification. Sequenced by immunoSEQ multiplex PCR; TCRdb stores in-frame clones only, minus some. That table supplies the V and J calls and clone size; D and trimming were determined from the DNA. Here the sample spans over 150,000 clones, roughly 80% being singletons. Germline V gene lookup returns CDR1 KGHDR and CDR2 SFDVKD. This CDR3 contains 16 residues. V shed 3 bases and J shed 6 bases, with 17 bases lying between them. The V call is TRBV24-1, the J call TRBJ1-5; D gene uncertain. This TCR was sampled from a woman in her 50s with acute or convalescent COVID-19. The sample taken for sequencing was peripheral blood. The CDR3 nucleotides read TGTGCCACCAGTGATCCCAGTTTCGGGGAGGGTCAGCCCCAGCATTTT. Translation: CATSDPSFGEGQPQHF.